This T cell receptor (beta chain) was captured in a study of vaccination and CD4 T cells after COVID-19. Sequencing of DNA taken from cultured CD4+ T cells relied on the Oncomine TCR Beta short-read assay. TCRdb itself ran the PCR reads through MiXCR, one entry per CDR3 protein. The sample records about 16,000 distinct CDR3 sequences, about 59% being singletons. Of note for this clonotype: As yet, its antigen is unknown.

Per the germline V gene, CDR1 is SGHNT and CDR2 is YYREEE (reference sequence). V lost 5 bases and J 3 bases, leaving 11 bases between the germline ends. The CDR3 is 13 residues long. The treatment is: approximately nine-day PBMC culture with coronavirus spike peptide pools or control peptides (ViraFEST assay). This chain connects TRBV5-4 to TRBJ1-1, with TRBD1 as a possible D gene (5 bases). This receptor was obtained from a human donor who had recovered from COVID-19. The starting material was CD4+ T cells from blood, cultured in vitro, obtained before SARS-CoV-2 vaccination. The chain's CDR3 is CASRGGVDTEAFF. CDR3 coding DNA: TGTGCCAGCAGGGGGGGAGTAGACACTGAAGCTTTCTTT.